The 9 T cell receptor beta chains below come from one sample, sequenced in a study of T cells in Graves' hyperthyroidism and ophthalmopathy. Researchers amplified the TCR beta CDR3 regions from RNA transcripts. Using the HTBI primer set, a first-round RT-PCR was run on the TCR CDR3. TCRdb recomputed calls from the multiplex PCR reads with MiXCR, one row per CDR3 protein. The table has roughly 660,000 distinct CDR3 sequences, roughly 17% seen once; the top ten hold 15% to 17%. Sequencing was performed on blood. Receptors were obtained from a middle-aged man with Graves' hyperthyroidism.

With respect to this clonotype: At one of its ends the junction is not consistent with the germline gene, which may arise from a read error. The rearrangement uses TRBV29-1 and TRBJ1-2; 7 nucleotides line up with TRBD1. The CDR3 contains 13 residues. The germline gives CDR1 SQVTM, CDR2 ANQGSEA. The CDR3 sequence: CSAKTGPIYGYIF. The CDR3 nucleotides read TGCAGCGCAAAGACAGGGCCTATCTATGGCTACATCTTC.

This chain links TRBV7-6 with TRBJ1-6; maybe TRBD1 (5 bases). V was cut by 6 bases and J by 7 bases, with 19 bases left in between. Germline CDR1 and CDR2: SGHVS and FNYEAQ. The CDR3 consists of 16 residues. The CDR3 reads CASRAQVGRLNSPLHF. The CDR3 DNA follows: TGTGCCAGCAGAGCCCAAGTGGGACGGCTAAATTCACCCCTCCACTTT.

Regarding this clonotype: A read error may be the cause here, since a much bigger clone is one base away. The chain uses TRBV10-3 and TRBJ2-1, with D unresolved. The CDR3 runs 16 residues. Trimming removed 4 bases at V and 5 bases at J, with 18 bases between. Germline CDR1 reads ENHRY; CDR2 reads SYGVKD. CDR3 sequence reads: CAISGDSGHSHNEQFF. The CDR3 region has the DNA TGTGCCATCAGTGGAGATTCGGGCCACAGCCACAATGAGCAGTTCTTC.

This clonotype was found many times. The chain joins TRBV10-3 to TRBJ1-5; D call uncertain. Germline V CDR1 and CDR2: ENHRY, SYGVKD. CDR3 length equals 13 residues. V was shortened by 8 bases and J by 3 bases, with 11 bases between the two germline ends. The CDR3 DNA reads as TGTGCCATCCGTGGAAGGGACAATCAGCCCCAGCATTTT. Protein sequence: CAIRGRDNQPQHF.

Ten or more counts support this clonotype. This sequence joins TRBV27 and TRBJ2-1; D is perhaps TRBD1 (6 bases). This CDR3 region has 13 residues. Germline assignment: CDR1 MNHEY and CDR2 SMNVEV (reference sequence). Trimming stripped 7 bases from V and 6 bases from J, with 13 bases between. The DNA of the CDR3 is TGTGCCAGCAATTTCCTACAGGGCAATGAGCAGTTCTTC. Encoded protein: CASNFLQGNEQFF.

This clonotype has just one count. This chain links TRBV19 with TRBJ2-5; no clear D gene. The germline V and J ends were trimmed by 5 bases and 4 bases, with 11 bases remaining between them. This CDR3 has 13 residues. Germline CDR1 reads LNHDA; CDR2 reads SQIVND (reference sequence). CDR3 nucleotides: TGTGCCAGTAGTGGGCAGTTCCGAGAGACCCAGTACTTC. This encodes CASSGQFRETQYF.

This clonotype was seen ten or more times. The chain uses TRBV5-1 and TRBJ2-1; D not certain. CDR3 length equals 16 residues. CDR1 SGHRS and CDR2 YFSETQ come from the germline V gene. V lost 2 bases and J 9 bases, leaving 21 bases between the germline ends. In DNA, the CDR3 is TGCGCCAGCAGCTTTGGTGGGGTGCGGAGTTACGGTGAGCAGTTCTTC. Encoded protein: CASSFGGVRSYGEQFF.

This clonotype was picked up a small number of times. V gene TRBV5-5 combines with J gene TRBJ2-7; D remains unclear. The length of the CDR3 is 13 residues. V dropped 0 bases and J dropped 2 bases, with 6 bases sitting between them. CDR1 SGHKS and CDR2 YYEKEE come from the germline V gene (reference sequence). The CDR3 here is CASSLVVTYEQYF. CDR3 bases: TGTGCCAGCAGCTTGGTTGTGACCTACGAGCAGTACTTC.

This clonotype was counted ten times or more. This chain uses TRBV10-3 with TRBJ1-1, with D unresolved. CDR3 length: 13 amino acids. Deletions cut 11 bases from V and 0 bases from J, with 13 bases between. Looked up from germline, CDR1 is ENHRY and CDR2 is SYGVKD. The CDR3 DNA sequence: TGTGCCGTGACGGGATTCTTGAACACTGAAGCTTTCTTT. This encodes CAVTGFLNTEAFF.